The TCR beta chain under discussion was sequenced for a study of cytomegalovirus exposure and HLA in healthy donors. The PCR was carried out with 60 Vbeta primers and 13 Jbeta primers. TCRdb keeps only in-frame clones here, not all; method: immunoSEQ multiplex PCR. The sample carries 74,000 or so clones, roughly 79% recorded once. The V gene lost 1 base and the J gene lost 7 bases, with 11 bases spanning the gap. The CDR3 loop spans 14 amino acids. The germline CDR1 and CDR2 sequences are LNHDA and SQIVND (reference sequence). The sequence was collected from a male donor in good health and CMV-seropositive. The V and J genes are TRBV19 and TRBJ2-1, with a possible D match to TRBD2 (7 bases). The source material was PBMCs. Here the CDR3 DNA reads TGTGCCAGTAGTATAGGAGAGGGGGGGAATGAGCAGTTCTTC. It translates to CASSIGEGGNEQFF.